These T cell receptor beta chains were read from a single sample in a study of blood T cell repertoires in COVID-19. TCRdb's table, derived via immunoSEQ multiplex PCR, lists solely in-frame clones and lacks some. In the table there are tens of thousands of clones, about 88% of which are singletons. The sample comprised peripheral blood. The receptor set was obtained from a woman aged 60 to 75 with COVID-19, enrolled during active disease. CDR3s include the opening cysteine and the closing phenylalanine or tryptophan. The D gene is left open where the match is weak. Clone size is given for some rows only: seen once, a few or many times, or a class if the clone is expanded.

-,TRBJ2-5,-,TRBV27,TGTGCCAGCAGTTCGGTATACGGAGAGACCCAGTACTTC,CASSSVYGETQYF
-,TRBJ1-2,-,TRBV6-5,TGTGCCAGCAGTTATAGGGGCCTGGGCATTGGCTACACCTTC,CASSYRGLGIGYTF
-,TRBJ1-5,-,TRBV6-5,TGTGCCAGCAGTTACGGGACACCTTATAGCAATCAGCCCCAGCATTTT,CASSYGTPYSNQPQHF
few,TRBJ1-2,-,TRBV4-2,TGTGCCAGCAGCCAAGCGCCAGGGGCTGTGGATGGCTACACCTTC,CASSQAPGAVDGYTF
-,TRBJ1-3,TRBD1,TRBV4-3,TGCGCCAGCAGCCAAGGGGACAGGCACAACACCATATATTTT,CASSQGDRHNTIYF
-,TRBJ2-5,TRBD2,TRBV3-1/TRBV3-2,TGTGCCAGCAGCTGGACTCCTGATTCTAGCGGCGGTGGGACCCAGTACTTC,CASSWTPDSSGGGTQYF
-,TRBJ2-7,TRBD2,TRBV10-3,TGTGCCACCAGGCCCATCTCTAGCGGAGACCGCTCCTACGAGCAGTACTTC,CATRPISSGDRSYEQYF
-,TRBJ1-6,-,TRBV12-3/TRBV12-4,TGTGCCAGCAGTTGGGGCATGAATTCACCCCTCCACTTT,CASSWGMNSPLHF
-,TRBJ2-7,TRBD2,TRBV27,TGTGCCAGCCGCCCGGCGCTAGCGGGAGCCTACGAGCAGTACTTC,CASRPALAGAYEQYF
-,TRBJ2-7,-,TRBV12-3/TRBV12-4,TGTGCCAGCAGCCGTACAGTGTTCGAGCAGTACTTC,CASSRTVFEQYF
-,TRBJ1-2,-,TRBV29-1,TGCAGCGTTGAAGAAGGGGTTGGCTACACCTTC,CSVEEGVGYTF
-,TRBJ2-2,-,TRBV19,TGTGCCAGTAGTATTGGAGGAAACACCGGGGAGCTGTTTTTT,CASSIGGNTGELFF
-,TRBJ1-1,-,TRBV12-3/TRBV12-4,TGTGCCAGCCCGAGGGGGACTGAAGCTTTCTTT,CASPRGTEAFF
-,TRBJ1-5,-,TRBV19,TGTGCCAGTACAATGACGAGGAATCAGCCCCAGCATTTT,CASTMTRNQPQHF